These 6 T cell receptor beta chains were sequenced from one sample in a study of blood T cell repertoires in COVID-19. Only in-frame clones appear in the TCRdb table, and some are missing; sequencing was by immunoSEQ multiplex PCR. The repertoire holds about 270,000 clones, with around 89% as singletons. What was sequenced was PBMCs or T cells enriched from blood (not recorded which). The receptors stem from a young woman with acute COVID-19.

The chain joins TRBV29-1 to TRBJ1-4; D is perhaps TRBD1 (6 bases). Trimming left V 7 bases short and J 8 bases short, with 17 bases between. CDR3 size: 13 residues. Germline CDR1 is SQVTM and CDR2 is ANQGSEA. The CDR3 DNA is TGCAGCGCTTTATACAGGGAATCGGAAAAACTGTTTTTT. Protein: CSALYRESEKLFF.

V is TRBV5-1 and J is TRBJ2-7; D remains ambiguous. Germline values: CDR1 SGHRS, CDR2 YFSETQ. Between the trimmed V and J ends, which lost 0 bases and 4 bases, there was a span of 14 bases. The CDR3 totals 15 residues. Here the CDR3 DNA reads TGCGCCAGCAGCTTGGATGTAGACCGGGTGTACGAGCAGTACTTC. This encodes CASSLDVDRVYEQYF.

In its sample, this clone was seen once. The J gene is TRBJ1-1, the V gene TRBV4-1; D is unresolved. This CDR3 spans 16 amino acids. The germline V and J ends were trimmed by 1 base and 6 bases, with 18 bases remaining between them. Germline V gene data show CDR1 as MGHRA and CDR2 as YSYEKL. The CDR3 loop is CASSQVLALQYSEAFF. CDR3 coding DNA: TGCGCCAGCAGCCAAGTTTTAGCGCTGCAGTACTCTGAAGCTTTCTTT.

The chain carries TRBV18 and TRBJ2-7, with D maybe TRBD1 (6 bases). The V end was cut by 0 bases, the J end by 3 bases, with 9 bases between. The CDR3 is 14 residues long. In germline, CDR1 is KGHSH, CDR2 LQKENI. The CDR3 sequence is CASSPPEQGYEQYF. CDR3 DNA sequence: TGTGCCAGCTCACCACCCGAACAGGGCTACGAGCAGTACTTC. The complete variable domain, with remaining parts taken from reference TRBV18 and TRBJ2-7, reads NAGVMQNPRHLVRRRGQEARLRCSPMKGHSHVYWYRQLPEEGLKFMVYLQKENIIDESGMPKERFSAEFPKEGPSILRIQQVVRGDSAAYFCASSPPEQGYEQYFGPGTRLTVT.

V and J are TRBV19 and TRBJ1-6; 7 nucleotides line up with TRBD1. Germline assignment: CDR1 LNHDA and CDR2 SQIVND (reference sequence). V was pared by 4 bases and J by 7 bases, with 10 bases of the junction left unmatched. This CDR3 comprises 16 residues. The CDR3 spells CASSKRSQGWNSPLHF. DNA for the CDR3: TGTGCCAGTAGTAAACGGTCACAGGGGTGGAATTCACCCCTCCACTTT.

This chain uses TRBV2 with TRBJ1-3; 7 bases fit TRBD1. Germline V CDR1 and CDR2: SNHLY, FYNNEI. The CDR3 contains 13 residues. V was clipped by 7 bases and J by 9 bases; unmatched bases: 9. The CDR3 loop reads CASNRDSRTTIYF. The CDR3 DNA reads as TGTGCCAGCAACAGGGACAGCCGAACCACCATATATTTT.